These 11 T cell receptor beta chains were all obtained from the same sample, sequenced in a study of T-cell reconstitution after alpha-beta-depleted transplantation in children. During its preparation, the TCRbeta library received unique molecular identifiers. TCRdb redid the calling of the PCR reads with MiXCR, one entry per CDR3 protein. The sample yields 500,000 to 600,000 distinct CDR3 sequences, roughly 30% seen once. The sequencing here drew on PBMCs, taken before TCRalphabeta/CD19-depleted stem cell transplant. These receptors came from a boy in the first two years of life with Wiskott-Aldrich syndrome, due to receive a stem cell transplant.

This clonotype was seen only a few times. The J gene is TRBJ2-7, the V gene TRBV10-2; 9 bases agree with TRBD2. This CDR3 is 15 amino acids long. Trimming took 0 bases from V and 7 from J; bases not matched to a gene: 7. CDR1 is WSHSY, CDR2 SAAADI, per germline. In nucleotides, the CDR3 is TGCGCCAGCAGTGAGTCGGCGGGAGGGCCAGGGGAGCAGTACTTC. Residues: CASSESAGGPGEQYF.

This sequence joins TRBV10-3 and TRBJ2-2; TRBD2 agrees at 12 bases. This CDR3 has 18 residues. V dropped 4 bases and J dropped 5; count of bases not matched to a gene: 11. Per germline, CDR1 ENHRY and CDR2 SYGVKD. The CDR3 sequence: CAISVLVLAGGRTGELFF. CDR3 DNA sequence: TGTGCCATCAGTGTCCTCGTACTAGCGGGAGGAAGGACCGGGGAGCTGTTTTTT.

The chain couples TRBV12-3 or TRBV12-4 to TRBJ1-2; no definite D call. The CDR3 runs to 13 residues. Between the trimmed V and J ends, which lost 3 bases and 8 bases, there was a span of 13 bases. CDR3 amino acids: CASSFGAPGGYTF. CDR3 coding DNA: TGTGCCAGCAGTTTCGGTGCTCCGGGCGGCTACACCTTC.

The genes are TRBV29-1 and TRBJ2-2, with no clear D. V lost 4 bases, J lost 6 bases, and 6 bases lay in between. Germline V gene sequence: CDR1 SQVTM, CDR2 ANQGSEA. This CDR3 is built from 11 residues. This CDR3 is CSVGISGELFF. As DNA, the CDR3 is TGCAGCGTTGGGATTTCCGGGGAGCTGTTTTTT.

This clonotype appeared a few times. The chain couples TRBV15 to TRBJ2-1; 9 positions match TRBD1. Germline V CDR1 and CDR2: LNHNV, YYDKDF (reference sequence). CDR3 length: 20 amino acids. Trimming at V came to 3 bases and at J to 2 bases, leaving 17 bases not matched to a gene. This chain's CDR3 is CATSSEAGQGLGRPYNEQFF. The CDR3 region has the DNA TGTGCCACCAGCAGTGAGGCGGGACAGGGTTTGGGAAGGCCCTACAATGAGCAGTTCTTC.

The chain joins TRBV5-1 to TRBJ2-7, with 9 positions matching TRBD1. The germline gives CDR1 SGHRS, CDR2 YFSETQ. The CDR3 sequence is 17 residues long. J lost 1 base, V lost 4 bases, and 12 bases had no gene match. Here the CDR3 reads CASSEGDRGFGSYEQYF. CDR3 DNA sequence: TGCGCCAGCAGCGAAGGAGACAGGGGGTTTGGATCCTACGAGCAGTACTTC.

This sequence joins TRBV5-6 and TRBJ2-1; 9 bases map to TRBD2. The junction had 3 bases not matched to a gene; V was cut back by 0 bases and J by 2 bases. The germline V gene encodes CDR1 SGHDT and CDR2 YYEEEE. This CDR3 spans 16 amino acids. The CDR3 nucleotides read TGTGCCAGCAGCTTGGAAGCGGGAGGTACCTACAATGAGCAGTTCTTC. The encoded protein is CASSLEAGGTYNEQFF. Combining the CDR3 with reference TRBV5-6 and TRBJ2-1 gives the whole variable domain DAGVTQSPTHLIKTRGQQVTLRCSPKSGHDTVSWYQQALGQGPQFIFQYYEEEERQRGNFPDRFSGHQFPNYSSELNVNALLLGDSALYLCASSLEAGGTYNEQFFGPGTRLTVL.

The J gene is TRBJ2-5, the V gene TRBV5-1; no reliable D call. Germline V lookup: CDR1 SGHRS, CDR2 YFSETQ. Trimming removed 0 bases at V and 5 bases at J, with 20 bases between. This CDR3 is built from 17 residues. The CDR3 is CASSLALRLYKRETQYF. The CDR3 DNA follows: TGCGCCAGCAGCTTGGCTTTGCGGCTCTACAAAAGGGAGACCCAGTACTTC.

V is TRBV7-6 and J is TRBJ2-1, with TRBD2 matching 12 bases. CDR3 length equals 18 residues. Germline V gives CDR1 SGHVS, CDR2 FNYEAQ. V lost 2 bases and J lost 10; bases outside the gene matches: 15. CDR3 sequence reads: CASSLPWPGLAGLNEQFF. In nucleotides, the CDR3 is TGTGCCAGCAGCTTACCTTGGCCCGGACTAGCGGGGTTGAACGAGCAGTTCTTC. The full variable domain, completed using reference TRBV7-6 and TRBJ2-1, is GAGVSQSPRYKVTKRGQDVALRCDPISGHVSLYWYRQALGQGPEFLTYFNYEAQQDKSGLPNDRFSAERPEGSISTLTIQRTEQRDSAMYRCASSLPWPGLAGLNEQFFGPGTRLTVL.

This clonotype is a singleton in its sample. The V call is TRBV27, the J call TRBJ2-7, with TRBD2 matching over 7 bases. The CDR3 spans 14 residues. Germline trimming cut 3 bases from V and 10 bases from J; bases unmatched to any gene: 12. Germline V gene data show CDR1 as MNHEY and CDR2 as SMNVEV (reference sequence). The CDR3 DNA is TGTGCCAGCAGTTTCCAGGGAAGCGGGGCCTCTCAGTACTTC. It codes for CASSFQGSGASQYF.

Of note for this clonotype: Compared with germline, one end of the junction differs, possibly owing to a read error. This chain uses TRBV5-1 with TRBJ1-2, with D perhaps TRBD1 (5 bases). The CDR3 length is 14 residues. Germline loops: CDR1 SGHRS, CDR2 YFSETQ. The CDR3 loop reads CASSLGLVVEGKMF. DNA of the CDR3: TGCGCCAGCAGCTTGGGATTGGTCGTAGAGGGGAAGATGTTC.